The 31 T cell receptor beta chains below all came from one sample that was sequenced in a study of cytomegalovirus exposure and HLA in healthy donors. It was with 60 Vbeta and 13 Jbeta primers that the PCR ran. TCRdb keeps only in-frame clones here, not all; method: immunoSEQ multiplex PCR. Among about 120,000 clones listed, around 88% were seen once. Sequenced sample: PBMCs. All receptors derive from a man aged 35-49 years in good health and CMV-seronegative.

The rearrangement joins TRBV7-6 to TRBJ1-6; D unresolved. Germline CDR1 reads SGHVS; CDR2 reads FNYEAQ. V lost 2 bases and J lost 10, with 12 bases in between. The CDR3 loop spans 14 amino acids. DNA of the CDR3: TGTGCCAGCAGCTTAACCCCCCCTAAATCACCCCTCCACTTT. Its translation is CASSLTPPKSPLHF.

The chain carries TRBV18 and TRBJ1-6, with 7 bases that match TRBD1. Looked up from germline, CDR1 is KGHSH and CDR2 is LQKENI. With 3 bases clipped from V and 3 bases from J, the junction kept 5 bases outside the gene matches. CDR3 length: 16 amino acids. Written as DNA, the CDR3 is TGTGCCAGCTCACCGTACCGGGACAGCTATAATTCACCCCTCCACTTT. The encoded protein is CASSPYRDSYNSPLHF.

The V and J genes are TRBV5-1 and TRBJ1-1; 10 nucleotides match TRBD1. The V segment lost 0 bases and the J segment 1 base; nucleotides outside the gene matches: 6. The CDR3 length is 17 residues. The germline CDR1 and CDR2 sequences are SGHRS and YFSETQ. The CDR3 loop reads CASSLGGTGVTNTEAFF. The CDR3 nucleotides read TGCGCCAGCAGCTTGGGGGGGACAGGGGTAACGAACACTGAAGCTTTCTTT. Combining the CDR3 with reference TRBV5-1 and TRBJ1-1 gives the whole variable domain KAGVTQTPRYLIKTRGQQVTLSCSPISGHRSVSWYQQTPGQGLQFLFEYFSETQRNKGNFPGRFSGRQFSNSRSEMNVSTLELGDSALYLCASSLGGTGVTNTEAFFGQGTRLTVV.

This rearrangement joins TRBV19 to TRBJ1-5; D is possibly TRBD1 (6 bases). The V and J ends lost 6 bases and 9 bases respectively, with 30 bases between them. Germline V lookup: CDR1 LNHDA, CDR2 SQIVND (reference sequence). The CDR3 runs 18 residues. The CDR3 protein is CASRDGGGANLFQLPQHF. The CDR3 coding sequence is TGTGCCAGTAGAGACGGCGGGGGGGCGAACCTTTTTCAGCTGCCCCAGCATTTT.

The CDR3 reads CASTSSAQRGTYEQYF. For the CDR3, the DNA is TGCGCCAGCACCTCCTCGGCCCAGCGGGGGACCTACGAGCAGTACTTC. J is TRBJ2-7 and V is TRBV4-1; 8 bases map to TRBD2. The CDR3 sequence is 16 residues long. The V gene end was trimmed by 7 bases and the J gene end by 2 bases; junction bases not matched to a gene: 13. Germline V lookup: CDR1 MGHRA, CDR2 YSYEKL.

CDR3 residues: CASSPGTGSYEQYF. The CDR3 DNA reads TGCGCCAGCAGCCCCGGGACAGGGTCCTACGAGCAGTACTTC. The genes are TRBV5-1 and TRBJ2-7, with TRBD1 identical over 9 bases. Trimming at V came to 4 bases and at J to 1 base, leaving 3 bases not matched to a gene. Germline CDR1 is SGHRS and CDR2 is YFSETQ. The CDR3 extends over 14 amino acids.

V is TRBV11-2 and J is TRBJ2-7, with 8 bases fitting TRBD1. The CDR3 sequence is 13 residues long. The germline gives CDR1 SGHAT, CDR2 FQNNGV. V lost 7 bases to trimming and J lost 8 bases; unmatched junction nucleotides: 10. The CDR3 here is CASTLGQGVKQYF. The CDR3, as DNA: TGTGCCAGCACCCTCGGACAGGGAGTGAAGCAGTACTTC.

The gene calls are TRBV27 and TRBJ2-7; TRBD2 is a possible D gene (6 bases). The V end lost 5 bases, the J end lost 1 base, and 9 bases lay between the germline ends. The CDR3 covers 13 residues. Germline V gene sequence: CDR1 MNHEY, CDR2 SMNVEV (reference sequence). CDR3 region: CASSPGLSYEQYF. The CDR3 region has the DNA TGTGCCAGCAGTCCCGGACTATCCTACGAGCAGTACTTC.

V and J are TRBV18 and TRBJ1-1; D possibly corresponds to TRBD1 (6 bases). The CDR3 contains 17 residues. V was trimmed by 3 bases and J by 1 base, leaving 18 bases between them. The germline CDR1 and CDR2 sequences are KGHSH and LQKENI. CDR3 DNA: TGTGCCAGCTCACCCTTGTCGGGGGGCGCGGGGAACACTGAAGCTTTCTTT. It yields the protein CASSPLSGGAGNTEAFF.

This clone came up a few times. J is TRBJ1-2 and V is TRBV5-1; the D is unclear. CDR1 is SGHRS and CDR2 is YFSETQ in the germline V gene. The CDR3 loop spans 14 amino acids. The V gene lost 0 bases and the J gene lost 1 base, with 7 bases spanning the gap. The CDR3 reads CASSLAGSNYGYTF. The CDR3 nucleotides read TGCGCCAGCAGCTTGGCCGGGAGTAACTATGGCTACACCTTC.

The V gene is TRBV27, the J gene TRBJ1-2, with 9 positions matching TRBD1. CDR1 MNHEY and CDR2 SMNVEV come from the germline V gene (reference sequence). The V gene end was trimmed by 9 bases and the J gene end by 8 bases; junction bases not matched to a gene: 7. CDR3 length equals 12 residues. The CDR3: CASRGQGGGYTF. The CDR3 DNA reads TGTGCCAGTAGGGGACAGGGTGGAGGCTACACCTTC.

This clone has a single count. The chain couples TRBV7-8 to TRBJ2-1; D remains unclear. CDR3 length: 16 residues. Trimming cost V 1 base and J 0 bases, with 10 bases left between them. Germline CDR1 reads SGHVS; CDR2 reads FQNEAQ. The chain's CDR3 is CASSLVTAFSYNEQFF. In DNA form, the CDR3 reads TGTGCCAGCAGCTTAGTTACTGCTTTCTCCTACAATGAGCAGTTCTTC.

V gene TRBV10-1 combines with J gene TRBJ1-2, with 7 bases aligning to TRBD1. Germline V gene lookup returns CDR1 WNHNN and CDR2 SYGVQD (reference sequence). The CDR3 is made up of 14 amino acids. Trimming took 6 bases from V and 6 from J; bases not matched to a gene: 10. CDR3 region: CASSETGVRDGYTF. Written as DNA, the CDR3 is TGCGCCAGCAGCGAAACAGGGGTTAGAGATGGCTACACCTTC.

This clone has a handful of counts. The rearrangement joins TRBV27 to TRBJ2-6, with a weak D call TRBD2 (6 bases). CDR1 is MNHEY and CDR2 is SMNVEV in the germline V gene (reference sequence). The germline V and J ends were trimmed by 6 bases and 4 bases, with 13 bases remaining between them. This CDR3 is built from 15 residues. The DNA of the CDR3 is TGTGCCAGCAGCTGGCGGGGCTCCGGGGCCAACGTCCTGACTTTC. Protein sequence: CASSWRGSGANVLTF.

Written as DNA, the CDR3 is TGCGCCAGCAGCCATACTAGCGGGGACGAGACCCAGTACTTC. It codes for CASSHTSGDETQYF. The chain links TRBV5-1 to TRBJ2-5; 10 nucleotides agree with TRBD2. Trimming took 4 bases from V and 5 from J; bases not matched to a gene: 5. CDR3 length: 14 residues. Germline CDR1 SGHRS, CDR2 YFSETQ.

CDR3 bases: TGTGCCATCAGGACTAGCGGACCGAACACCGGGGAGCTGTTTTTT. Amino acids: CAIRTSGPNTGELFF. The gene calls are TRBV10-3 and TRBJ2-2; 9 bases align to TRBD2. After removal of 6 bases from V and 0 bases from J, the junction contained 2 bases not matched to a gene. Germline lookup yields CDR1 ENHRY and CDR2 SYGVKD. This CDR3 region has 15 residues.

The V gene is TRBV5-1, the J gene TRBJ1-1, with TRBD1 identical over 12 bases. CDR3 length: 15 amino acids. The ends lost 0 bases at V and 11 bases at J; junction bases unmatched: 8. Germline V gene lookup returns CDR1 SGHRS and CDR2 YFSETQ. CDR3 protein: CASSLVGTGGLGAFF. CDR3 DNA sequence: TGCGCCAGCAGCTTGGTCGGGACAGGGGGCTTGGGGGCTTTCTTT.

V is TRBV6-5 and J is TRBJ1-1; a weak D match, TRBD1 (5 bases). With 8 bases removed from V and 0 bases from J, the gap between germline ends came to 16 bases. From germline, CDR1 is MNHEY and CDR2 SVGAGI. The CDR3 is 15 residues long. The CDR3 sequence: CASRNQGRMNTEAFF. The CDR3 nucleotides read TGTGCCAGCCGAAACCAGGGTAGGATGAACACTGAAGCTTTCTTT.

The chain is built from TRBV29-1 and TRBJ2-5; 7 bases align to TRBD1. The CDR3 has 13 residues. Germline CDR1 reads SQVTM; CDR2 reads ANQGSEA. The V and J ends lost 6 bases and 3 bases, in that order; junction bases with no gene match: 7. The CDR3 sequence: CSVADRSKETQYF. DNA for the CDR3: TGCAGCGTCGCGGACAGGTCGAAAGAGACCCAGTACTTC.

The V gene is TRBV19, the J gene TRBJ1-2; 7 nucleotides line up with TRBD1. This CDR3 comprises 14 residues. J lost 2 bases, V lost 6 bases, and 6 bases had no gene match. CDR1 and CDR2 (germline): LNHDA, SQIVND (reference sequence). CDR3 sequence (DNA): TGTGCCAGTAGCTCGGGACAGCAGAACTATGGCTACACCTTC. It specifies CASSSGQQNYGYTF.

This chain uses TRBV7-2 with TRBJ1-5, with D uncertain. The V end lost 4 bases, the J end lost 3 bases, and 10 bases lay between the germline ends. The CDR3 sequence is 14 residues long. Germline values: CDR1 SGHTA, CDR2 FQGNSA. The CDR3 loop is CASSSGSSNQPQHF. CDR3 nucleotide sequence: TGTGCCAGCAGCTCTGGCAGTTCCAATCAGCCCCAGCATTTT.

The chain links TRBV6-4 to TRBJ1-1, with no clear D. With 3 bases removed from V and 7 bases from J, the gap between germline ends came to 12 bases. This CDR3 comprises 13 residues. Germline V gene data show CDR1 as MRHNA and CDR2 as SNTAGT. The CDR3 reads CASSETPPLEAFF. CDR3 bases: TGTGCCAGCAGTGAGACTCCCCCACTTGAAGCTTTCTTT.

The chain is built from TRBV19 and TRBJ2-7, with TRBD2 matching over 8 bases. The CDR3 consists of 17 residues. The V and J ends lost 5 bases and 5 bases, in that order; junction bases with no gene match: 17. Per germline, CDR1 LNHDA and CDR2 SQIVND (reference sequence). CDR3 DNA sequence: TGTGCCAGTAGTCCCCTTCGGGGGGGAACAGGGTTGCACGAGCAGTACTTC. Amino acid sequence: CASSPLRGGTGLHEQYF.

The rearrangement uses TRBV7-3 and TRBJ1-6; 8 bases line up with TRBD1. Trimming cost V 1 base and J 7 bases; bases outside gene matches: 3. The CDR3 length is 15 residues. The germline CDR1 and CDR2 sequences are SGHTA and FQGTGA. CDR3: CASSLNPGGNSPLHF. The CDR3 DNA reads TGTGCCAGCAGCTTAAATCCAGGGGGCAATTCACCCCTCCACTTT.

The chain uses TRBV5-5 and TRBJ2-7; 7 bases align to TRBD1. In germline, CDR1 is SGHKS, CDR2 YYEKEE (reference sequence). The CDR3 has 15 residues. Trimming removed 4 bases from V and 4 bases from J; junction bases left unmatched: 11. The CDR3 region has the DNA TGTGCCAGCAGCCATGAGGGACAGCAAGAGTACGAGCAGTACTTC. It encodes CASSHEGQQEYEQYF.

The gene calls are TRBV2 and TRBJ1-6; D not resolved. V was clipped by 3 bases and J by 3 bases, with 9 bases between them. CDR1 is SNHLY, CDR2 FYNNEI, per germline. CDR3 length: 15 amino acids. The CDR3 region has the DNA TGTGCCAGCAGTGAGGCCAGGTTCTATAATTCACCCCTCCACTTT. This translates into CASSEARFYNSPLHF.

The chain joins TRBV2 to TRBJ1-1; 7 positions match TRBD1. The CDR3 consists of 14 residues. J gave up 4 bases and V 5 bases, and 7 bases lay outside the gene matches. Looked up from germline, CDR1 is SNHLY and CDR2 is FYNNEI. In DNA, the CDR3 is TGTGCCAGCAGTATCAACAGGGGTTCCACTGAAGCTTTCTTT. As protein: CASSINRGSTEAFF.

The rearrangement joins TRBV6-6 to TRBJ1-2, with D maybe TRBD1 (6 bases). The ends were cut back, 7 bases at V and 8 bases at J, with 17 bases in the middle. Looked up from germline, CDR1 is MNHNY and CDR2 is SVGAGI (reference sequence). The CDR3 loop spans 13 amino acids. In DNA form, the CDR3 reads TGTGCCAGCACCGTAGACAGGCTTTGGGGCTACACCTTC. It yields the protein CASTVDRLWGYTF.

The V gene is TRBV7-9, the J gene TRBJ2-7; D may be TRBD2 (6 bases). The germline CDR1 and CDR2 sequences are SEHNR and FQNEAQ (reference sequence). The CDR3 loop spans 12 amino acids. The V end lost 5 bases, the J end lost 6 bases, and 11 bases lay between the germline ends. CDR3 in DNA: TGTGCCAGCAGCCCTGCGGGATCCGAGCAGTACTTC. Translation gives CASSPAGSEQYF.

This chain uses TRBV29-1 with TRBJ2-3; 8 bases agree with TRBD2. Germline-derived CDR1 and CDR2 are SQVTM and ANQGSEA. The V segment lost 1 base and the J segment 1 base; nucleotides outside the gene matches: 7. The CDR3 is 16 residues long. CDR3 sequence reads: CSVEGRGAAGTDTQYF. CDR3 in DNA: TGCAGCGTTGAAGGGCGGGGGGCGGCGGGCACAGATACGCAGTATTTT.

The chain employs TRBV19 and TRBJ2-7, with 8 bases aligning to TRBD1. Losses at the gene ends were 3 bases for V and 4 bases for J; bases not matched to a gene: 5. CDR1 LNHDA and CDR2 SQIVND come from the germline V gene (reference sequence). This CDR3 comprises 14 residues. In nucleotides, the CDR3 is TGTGCCAGTAGTATCGGGACAGGTTCTTACGAGCAGTACTTC. Residues: CASSIGTGSYEQYF. Complete variable domain (other parts from reference TRBV19 and TRBJ2-7): DGGITQSPKYLFRKEGQNVTLSCEQNLNHDAMYWYRQDPGQGLRLIYYSQIVNDFQKGDIAEGYSVSREKKESFPLTVTSAQKNPTAFYLCASSIGTGSYEQYFGPGTRLTVT.